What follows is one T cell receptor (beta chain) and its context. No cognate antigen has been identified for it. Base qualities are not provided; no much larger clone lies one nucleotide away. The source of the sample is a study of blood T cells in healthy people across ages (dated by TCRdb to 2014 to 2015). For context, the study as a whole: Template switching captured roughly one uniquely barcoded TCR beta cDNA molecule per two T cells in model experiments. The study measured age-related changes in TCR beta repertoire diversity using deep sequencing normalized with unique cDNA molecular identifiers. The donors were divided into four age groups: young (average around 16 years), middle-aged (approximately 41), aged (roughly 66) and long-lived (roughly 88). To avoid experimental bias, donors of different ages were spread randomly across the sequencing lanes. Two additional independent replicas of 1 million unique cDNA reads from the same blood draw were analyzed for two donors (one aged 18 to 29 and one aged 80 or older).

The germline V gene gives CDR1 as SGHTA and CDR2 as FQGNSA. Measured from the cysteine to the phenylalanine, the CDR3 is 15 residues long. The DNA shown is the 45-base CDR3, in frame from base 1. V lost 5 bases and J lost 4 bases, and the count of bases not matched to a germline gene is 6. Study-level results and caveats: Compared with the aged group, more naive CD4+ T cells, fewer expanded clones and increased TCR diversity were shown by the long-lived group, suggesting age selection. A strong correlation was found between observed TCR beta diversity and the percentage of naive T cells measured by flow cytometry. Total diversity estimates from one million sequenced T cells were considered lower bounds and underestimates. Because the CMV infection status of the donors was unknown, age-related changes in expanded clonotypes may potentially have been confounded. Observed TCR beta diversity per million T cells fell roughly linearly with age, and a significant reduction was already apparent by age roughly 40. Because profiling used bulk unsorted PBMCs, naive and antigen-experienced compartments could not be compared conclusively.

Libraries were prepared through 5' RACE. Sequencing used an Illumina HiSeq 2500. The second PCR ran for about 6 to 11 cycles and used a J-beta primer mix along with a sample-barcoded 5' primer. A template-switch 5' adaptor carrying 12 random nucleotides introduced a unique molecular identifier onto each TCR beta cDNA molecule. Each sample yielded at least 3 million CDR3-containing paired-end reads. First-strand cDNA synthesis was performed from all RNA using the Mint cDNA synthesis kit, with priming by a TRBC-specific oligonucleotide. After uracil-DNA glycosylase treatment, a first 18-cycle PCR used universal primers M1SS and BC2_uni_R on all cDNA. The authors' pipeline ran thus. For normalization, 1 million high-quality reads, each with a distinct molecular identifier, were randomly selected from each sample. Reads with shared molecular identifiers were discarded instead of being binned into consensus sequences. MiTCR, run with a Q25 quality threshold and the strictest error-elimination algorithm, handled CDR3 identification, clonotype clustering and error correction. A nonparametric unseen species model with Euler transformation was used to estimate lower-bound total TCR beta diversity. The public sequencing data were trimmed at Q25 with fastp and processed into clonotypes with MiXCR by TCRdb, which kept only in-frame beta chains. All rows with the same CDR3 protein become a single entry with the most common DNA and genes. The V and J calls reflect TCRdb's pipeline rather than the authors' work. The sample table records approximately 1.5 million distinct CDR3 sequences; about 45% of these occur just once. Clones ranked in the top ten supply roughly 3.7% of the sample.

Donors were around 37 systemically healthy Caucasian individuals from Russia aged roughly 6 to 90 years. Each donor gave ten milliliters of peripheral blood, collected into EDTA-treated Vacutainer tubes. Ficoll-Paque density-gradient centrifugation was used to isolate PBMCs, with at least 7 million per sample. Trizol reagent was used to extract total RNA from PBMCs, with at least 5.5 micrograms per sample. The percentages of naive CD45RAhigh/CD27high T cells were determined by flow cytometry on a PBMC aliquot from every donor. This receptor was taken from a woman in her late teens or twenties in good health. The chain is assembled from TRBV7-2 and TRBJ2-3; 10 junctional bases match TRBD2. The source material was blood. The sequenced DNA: TGTGCCAGCAGCGGCCAGAGCGGGAGGGCAGATACGCAGTATTTT. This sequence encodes CASSGQSGRADTQYF. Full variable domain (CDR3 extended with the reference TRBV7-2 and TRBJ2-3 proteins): GAGVSQSPSNKVTEKGKDVELRCDPISGHTALYWYRQSLGQGLEFLIYFQGNSAPDKSGLPSDRFSAERTGGSVSTLTIQRTQQEDSAVYLCASSGQSGRADTQYFGPGTRLTVL.